This entry lists 7 T cell receptor beta chains sequenced from one sample in a study of T cell repertoires in cytomegalovirus infection. A single record per CDR3 protein comes from TCRdb applying MiXCR to the reads. The sample consists of roughly 230,000 distinct CDR3 sequences, around an eighth of them appearing once. The sequenced material came from PBMCs. All receptors derive from a human donor in good health (CMV status not recorded). Some clones in this sample may be carry-over from other donors' samples.

This clonotype was picked up a small number of times. The chain joins TRBV18 to TRBJ2-1; 8 bases match TRBD2. Per germline, CDR1 KGHSH and CDR2 LQKENI. CDR3 length equals 13 residues. V lost 6 bases, J lost 13 bases, and 11 bases stayed unmatched. CDR3 sequence: CASSQSTSGFQFF. CDR3 nucleotides: TGTGCCAGCTCCCAAAGCACTAGCGGCTTTCAGTTCTTC. The complete variable domain, with remaining parts taken from reference TRBV18 and TRBJ2-1, reads NAGVMQNPRHLVRRRGQEARLRCSPMKGHSHVYWYRQLPEEGLKFMVYLQKENIIDESGMPKERFSAEFPKEGPSILRIQQVVRGDSAAYFCASSQSTSGFQFFGPGTRLTVL.

The rearrangement joins TRBV12-3 or TRBV12-4 to TRBJ2-1; D gene uncertain. CDR3 length equals 11 residues. V shed 5 bases and J shed 12 bases, with 11 bases lying between them. The CDR3 coding sequence is TGTGCCAGCAGTACCAATAAGATGCAGTTCTTC. Protein sequence: CASSTNKMQFF.

This clonotype was seen many times. V gene TRBV5-4 combines with J gene TRBJ2-1; possibly TRBD2 for D (5 bases). The germline V gene encodes CDR1 SGHNT and CDR2 YYREEE (reference sequence). The CDR3 spans 16 residues. The germline V and J ends were trimmed by 0 bases and 6 bases, with 16 bases remaining between them. The CDR3 sequence is CASSLASGASPNEQFF. Here the CDR3 DNA reads TGTGCCAGCAGCTTGGCGAGCGGAGCATCCCCCAATGAGCAGTTCTTC.

The sample holds many counts of this clonotype. The gene calls are TRBV7-2 and TRBJ2-4; D might be TRBD2 (5 bases). The CDR3 is made up of 15 amino acids. Trimming removed 5 bases at V and 8 bases at J, with 19 bases between. Germline V gene data show CDR1 as SGHTA and CDR2 as FQGNSA. CDR3: CASSLTVAAGDIQYF. In nucleotides, the CDR3 is TGTGCCAGCAGCCTCACAGTCGCAGCCGGGGACATTCAGTACTTC.

This sequence joins TRBV5-4 and TRBJ2-5, with D tentatively TRBD2 (7 bases). The CDR3 sequence is 16 residues long. Germline CDR1 and CDR2: SGHNT and YYREEE (reference sequence). Trimming removed 3 bases at V and 5 bases at J, with 20 bases between. CDR3 DNA sequence: TGTGCCAGCAGCTGGGGGGGGGCCGGGGGACCCGAGACCCAGTACTTC. It translates to CASSWGGAGGPETQYF.

This clonotype came up a few times. V is TRBV19 and J is TRBJ2-6; the D call may be TRBD1 or TRBD2 (5 bases each). There are 14 residues in the CDR3. Trimming shortened V by 7 bases and J by 0 bases, and 7 bases separated the two germline ends. Looked up from germline, CDR1 is LNHDA and CDR2 is SQIVND (reference sequence). The CDR3 coding sequence is TGTGCCAGTACAGGGAGCTCTGGGGCCAACGTCCTGACTTTC. Translating it yields CASTGSSGANVLTF.

This clonotype was observed many times. The chain has TRBV7-2 and TRBJ2-6; D is uncertain. Germline V gene lookup returns CDR1 SGHTA and CDR2 FQGNSA. Trimming pared 3 bases from V and 0 bases from J, leaving 9 bases between. CDR3 length equals 16 residues. The CDR3 DNA sequence: TGTGCCAGCAGCTTCTCCCAGCACTCTGGGGCCAACGTCCTGACTTTC. Translated: CASSFSQHSGANVLTF. Full variable domain (missing parts from reference TRBV7-2 and TRBJ2-6): GAGVSQSPSNKVTEKGKDVELRCDPISGHTALYWYRQSLGQGLEFLIYFQGNSAPDKSGLPSDRFSAERTGGSVSTLTIQRTQQEDSAVYLCASSFSQHSGANVLTFGAGSRLTVL.